The 2 T cell receptor beta chains presented below share a single source sample, sequenced in a study of cytomegalovirus exposure and HLA in healthy donors (dated by TCRdb to the late 2010s). Receptor libraries were prepared by the immunoSEQ multiplex PCR assay. Imported from immuneACCESS, the table was reduced by TCRdb to in-frame sequences with V and J called. These copies leave out some clones; in studies compared against another copy, an unresolved V gene accounts for under half, and the cause of the remainder is not known. For this sample there are 110,000 or so clones; 88% appear just once. The top ten clones comprise more than 2% of the sample. Material for sequencing was PBMCs. These receptors came from a woman in her late teens or twenties in good health and CMV-seronegative.

This chain uses TRBV27 with TRBJ1-3, with D possibly being TRBD1 (6 bases). This CDR3 is built from 14 residues. Germline lookup yields CDR1 MNHEY and CDR2 SMNVEV (reference sequence). Trimming shortened V by 0 bases and J by 3 bases, and 6 bases separated the two germline ends. Here the CDR3 reads CASSLSGGGNTIYF. Written as DNA, the CDR3 is TGTGCCAGCAGTTTATCAGGGGGTGGAAACACCATATATTTT.

This chain connects TRBV27 to TRBJ2-7; D unclear. In germline, CDR1 is MNHEY, CDR2 SMNVEV (reference sequence). The CDR3 extends over 14 amino acids. The ends were cut back, 2 bases at V and 3 bases at J, with 11 bases in the middle. CDR3 residues: CASSLRGYVYEQYF. CDR3 nucleotide sequence: TGTGCCAGCAGTTTACGCGGATACGTCTACGAGCAGTACTTC.